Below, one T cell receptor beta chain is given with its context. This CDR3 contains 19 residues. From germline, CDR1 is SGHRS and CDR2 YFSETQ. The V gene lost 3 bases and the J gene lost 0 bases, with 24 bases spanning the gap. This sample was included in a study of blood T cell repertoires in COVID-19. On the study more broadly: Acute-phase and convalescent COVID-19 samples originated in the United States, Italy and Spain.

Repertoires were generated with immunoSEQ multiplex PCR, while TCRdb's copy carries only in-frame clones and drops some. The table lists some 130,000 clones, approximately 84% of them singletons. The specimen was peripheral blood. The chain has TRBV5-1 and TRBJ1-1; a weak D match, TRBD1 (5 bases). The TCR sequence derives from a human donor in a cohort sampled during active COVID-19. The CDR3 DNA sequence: TGCGCCAGCAGCTACCTACAGGAGTCTTGGGAAGGGGTGAACACTGAAGCTTTCTTT. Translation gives CASSYLQESWEGVNTEAFF.